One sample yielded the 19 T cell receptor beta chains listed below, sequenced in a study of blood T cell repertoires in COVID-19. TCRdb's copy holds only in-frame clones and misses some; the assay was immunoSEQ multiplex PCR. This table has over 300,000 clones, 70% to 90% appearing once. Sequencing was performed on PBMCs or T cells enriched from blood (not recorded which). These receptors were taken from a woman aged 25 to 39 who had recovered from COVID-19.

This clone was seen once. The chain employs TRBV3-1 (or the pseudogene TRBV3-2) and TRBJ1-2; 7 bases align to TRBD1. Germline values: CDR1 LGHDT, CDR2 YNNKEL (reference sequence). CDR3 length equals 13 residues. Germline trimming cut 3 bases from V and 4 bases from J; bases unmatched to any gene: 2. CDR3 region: CASSQDRLYGYTF. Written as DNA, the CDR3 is TGTGCCAGCAGCCAGGACAGGCTCTATGGCTACACCTTC.

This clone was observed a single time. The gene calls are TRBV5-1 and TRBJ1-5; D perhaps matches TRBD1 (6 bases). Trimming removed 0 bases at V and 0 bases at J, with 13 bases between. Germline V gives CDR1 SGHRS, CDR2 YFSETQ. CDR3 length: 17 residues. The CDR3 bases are TGCGCCAGCAGCTTGGGGGCAGGGACACATAGCAATCAGCCCCAGCATTTT. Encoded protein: CASSLGAGTHSNQPQHF.

CDR3 nucleotide sequence: TGCGCCAGCAGCCAAATGGACAGGGGGCGTGATTATGGCTACACCTTC. This encodes CASSQMDRGRDYGYTF. This chain links TRBV4-3 with TRBJ1-2, with TRBD1 identical over 11 bases. CDR1 and CDR2 (germline): LGHNA, YSLEER. This CDR3 contains 16 residues. J was trimmed by 5 bases and V by 2 bases; bases with no gene match: 7.

CDR3 amino acids: CASSQEAHAGSNQPQHF. CDR3 coding DNA: TGCGCCAGCAGCCAAGAGGCCCATGCGGGGAGCAATCAGCCCCAGCATTTT. The chain combines TRBV4-3 with TRBJ1-5; D gene ambiguous. CDR1 and CDR2 from the germline V gene are LGHNA and YSLEER. The CDR3 is 17 residues long. Deletions cut 0 bases from V and 1 base from J, with 13 bases between.

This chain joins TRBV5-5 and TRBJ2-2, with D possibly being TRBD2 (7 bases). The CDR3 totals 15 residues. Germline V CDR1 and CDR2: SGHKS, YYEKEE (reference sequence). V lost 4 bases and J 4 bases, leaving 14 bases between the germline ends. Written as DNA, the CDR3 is TGTGCCAGCAGCGTCGTTAGGGGGGGCACCGGGGAGCTGTTTTTT. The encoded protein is CASSVVRGGTGELFF.

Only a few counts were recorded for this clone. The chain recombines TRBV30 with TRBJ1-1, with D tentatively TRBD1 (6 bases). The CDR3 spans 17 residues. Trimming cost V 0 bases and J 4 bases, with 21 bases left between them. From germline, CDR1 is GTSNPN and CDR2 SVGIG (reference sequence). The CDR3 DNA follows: TGTGCCTGGAGTGTATTTGGTACCAACAGGGTACGCACTGAAGCTTTCTTT. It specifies CAWSVFGTNRVRTEAFF.

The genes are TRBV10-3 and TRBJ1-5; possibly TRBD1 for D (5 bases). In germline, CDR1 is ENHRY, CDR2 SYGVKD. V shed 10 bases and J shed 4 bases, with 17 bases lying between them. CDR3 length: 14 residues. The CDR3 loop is CATRGGEGNQPQHF. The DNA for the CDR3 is TGTGCCACCCGGGGGGGGGAAGGGAATCAGCCCCAGCATTTT.

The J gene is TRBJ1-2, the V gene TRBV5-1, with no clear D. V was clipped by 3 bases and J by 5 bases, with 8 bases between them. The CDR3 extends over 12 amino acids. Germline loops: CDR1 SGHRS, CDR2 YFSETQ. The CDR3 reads CASSSGEYGYTF. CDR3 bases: TGCGCCAGCAGCTCCGGGGAATATGGCTACACCTTC.

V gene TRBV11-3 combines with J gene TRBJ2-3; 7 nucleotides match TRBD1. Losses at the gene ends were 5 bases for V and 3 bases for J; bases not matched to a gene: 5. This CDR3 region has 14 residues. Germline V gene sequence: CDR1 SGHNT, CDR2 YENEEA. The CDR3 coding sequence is TGTGCCAGCAGCACACAGGGGTTGACAGATACGCAGTATTTT. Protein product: CASSTQGLTDTQYF.

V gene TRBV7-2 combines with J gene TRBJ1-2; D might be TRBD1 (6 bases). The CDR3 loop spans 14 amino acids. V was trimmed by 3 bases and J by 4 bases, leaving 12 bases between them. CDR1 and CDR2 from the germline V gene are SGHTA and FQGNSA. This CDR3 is CASSLDRTAYGYTF. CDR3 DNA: TGTGCCAGCAGCTTGGACCGGACAGCCTATGGCTACACCTTC.

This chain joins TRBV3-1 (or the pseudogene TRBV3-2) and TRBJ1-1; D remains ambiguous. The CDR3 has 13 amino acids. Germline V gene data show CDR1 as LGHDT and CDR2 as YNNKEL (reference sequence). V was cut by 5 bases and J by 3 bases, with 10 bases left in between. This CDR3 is CASSSRSDTEAFF. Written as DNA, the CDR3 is TGTGCCAGCAGCTCCCGTTCGGACACTGAAGCTTTCTTT.

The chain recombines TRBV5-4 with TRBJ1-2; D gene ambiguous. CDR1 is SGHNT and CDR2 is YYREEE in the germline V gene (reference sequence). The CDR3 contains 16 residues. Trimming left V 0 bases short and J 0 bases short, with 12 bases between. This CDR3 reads CASSLGPRPANYGYTF. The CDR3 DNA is TGTGCCAGCAGCTTGGGGCCCCGCCCAGCTAACTATGGCTACACCTTC.

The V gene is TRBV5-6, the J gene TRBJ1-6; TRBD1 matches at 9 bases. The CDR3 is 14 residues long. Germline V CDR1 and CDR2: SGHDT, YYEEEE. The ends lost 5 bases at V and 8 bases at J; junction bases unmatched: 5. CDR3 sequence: CASRTDRGDSPLHF. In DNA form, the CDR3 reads TGTGCCAGCAGAACCGACAGGGGGGATTCACCCCTCCACTTT.

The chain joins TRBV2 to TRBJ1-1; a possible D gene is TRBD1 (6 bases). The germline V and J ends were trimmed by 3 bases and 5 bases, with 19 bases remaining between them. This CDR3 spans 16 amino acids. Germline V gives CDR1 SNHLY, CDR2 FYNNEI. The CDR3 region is CASSDWGQVTGTEAFF. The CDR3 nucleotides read TGTGCCAGCAGTGATTGGGGACAAGTTACGGGGACTGAAGCTTTCTTT.

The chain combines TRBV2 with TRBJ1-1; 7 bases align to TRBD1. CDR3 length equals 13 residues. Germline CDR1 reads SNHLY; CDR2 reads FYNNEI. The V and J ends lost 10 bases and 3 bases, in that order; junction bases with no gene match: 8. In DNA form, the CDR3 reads TGTGCCACTCCGGGCAGGGGGTACACTGAAGCTTTCTTT. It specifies CATPGRGYTEAFF. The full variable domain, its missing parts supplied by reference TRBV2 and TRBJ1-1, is EPEVTQTPSHQVTQMGQEVILRCVPISNHLYFYWYRQILGQKVEFLVSFYNNEISEKSEIFDDQFSVERPDGSNFTLKIRSTKLEDSAMYFCATPGRGYTEAFFGQGTRLTVV.

The CDR3 DNA sequence: TGTGCCAGCAGCGGAAGACAGGGGACGGACTATGGCTACACCTTC. It specifies CASSGRQGTDYGYTF. This rearrangement joins TRBV9 to TRBJ1-2; 8 nucleotides match TRBD1. CDR3 length: 15 residues. J lost 3 bases, V lost 3 bases, and 7 bases had no gene match. Germline values: CDR1 SGDLS, CDR2 YYNGEE.

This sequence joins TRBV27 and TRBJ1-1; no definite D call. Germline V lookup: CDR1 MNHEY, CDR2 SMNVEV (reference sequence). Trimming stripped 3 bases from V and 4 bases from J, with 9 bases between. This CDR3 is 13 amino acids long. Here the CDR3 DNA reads TGTGCCAGCAGTTTTGCCGGGGTCACTGAAGCTTTCTTT. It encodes CASSFAGVTEAFF.

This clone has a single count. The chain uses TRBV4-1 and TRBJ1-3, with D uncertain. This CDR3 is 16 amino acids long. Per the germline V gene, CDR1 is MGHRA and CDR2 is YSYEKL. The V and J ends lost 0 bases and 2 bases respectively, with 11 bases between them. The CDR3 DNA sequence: TGCGCCAGCAGCCAAGATCTAGGGAGCGCTGGAAACACCATATATTTT. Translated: CASSQDLGSAGNTIYF.

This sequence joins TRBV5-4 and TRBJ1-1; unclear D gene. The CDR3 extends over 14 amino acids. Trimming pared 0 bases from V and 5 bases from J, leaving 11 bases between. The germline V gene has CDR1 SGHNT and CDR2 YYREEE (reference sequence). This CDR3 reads CASSLAGSRTEAFF. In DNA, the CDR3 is TGTGCCAGCAGCTTGGCCGGGAGTCGGACTGAAGCTTTCTTT.